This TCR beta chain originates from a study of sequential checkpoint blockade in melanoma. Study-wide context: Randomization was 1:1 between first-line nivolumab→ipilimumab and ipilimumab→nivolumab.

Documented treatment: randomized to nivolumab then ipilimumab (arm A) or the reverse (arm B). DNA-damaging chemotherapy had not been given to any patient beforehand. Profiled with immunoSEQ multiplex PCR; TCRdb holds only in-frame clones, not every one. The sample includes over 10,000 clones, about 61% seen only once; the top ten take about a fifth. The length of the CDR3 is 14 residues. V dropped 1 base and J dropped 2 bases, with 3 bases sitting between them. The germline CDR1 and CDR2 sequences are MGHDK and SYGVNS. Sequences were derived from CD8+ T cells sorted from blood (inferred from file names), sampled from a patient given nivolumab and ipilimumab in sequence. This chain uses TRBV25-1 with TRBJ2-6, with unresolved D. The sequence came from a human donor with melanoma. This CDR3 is CASSESAGANVLTF. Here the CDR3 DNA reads TGTGCCAGCAGTGAATCGGCTGGGGCCAACGTCCTGACTTTC.